These 23 T cell receptor beta chains came from one sample sequenced in a study of T cell responses to AZD1222 COVID-19 vaccine. Produced via immunoSEQ multiplex PCR; TCRdb's table is partial and in-frame only. The sample has about 150,000 clones, roughly 92% seen once. The sequences come from peripheral blood, collected on day 0 of AZD1222 vaccination. The receptors were gathered from an adult in good health.

The chain has TRBV6-5 and TRBJ1-5; no clear D. CDR1 and CDR2 from the germline V gene are MNHEY and SVGAGI. V dropped 8 bases and J dropped 3 bases, with 8 bases sitting between them. CDR3 length equals 12 residues. The CDR3 loop is CASGEPNQPQHF. Here the CDR3 DNA reads TGTGCCAGCGGGGAGCCCAATCAGCCCCAGCATTTT.

The chain uses TRBV9 and TRBJ2-1; D may be TRBD1 (6 bases). V lost 0 bases to trimming and J lost 0 bases, with 10 bases between them. CDR1 SGDLS and CDR2 YYNGEE come from the germline V gene. The CDR3 spans 16 residues. In DNA, the CDR3 is TGTGCCAGCAGCGTAGTAGGGGGTCTCTCCTACAATGAGCAGTTCTTC. The encoded protein is CASSVVGGLSYNEQFF.

This clone was counted a single time. The chain recombines TRBV5-5 with TRBJ2-1; 12 nucleotides match TRBD2. V gave up 5 bases and J gave up 7 bases; unmatched junction bases: 10. This CDR3 spans 16 amino acids. The V gene's germline CDR1 is SGHKS and CDR2 YYEKEE (reference sequence). As DNA, the CDR3 is TGTGCCAGCAGTTCCCTGACTAGCGGGAGAGGGAATGAGCAGTTCTTC. It translates to CASSSLTSGRGNEQFF.

The V and J genes are TRBV6-5 and TRBJ1-2; 12 bases match TRBD1. Germline V gene sequence: CDR1 MNHEY, CDR2 SVGAGI. The length of the CDR3 is 14 residues. The J segment lost 9 bases and the V segment lost 7 bases, leaving 9 bases of the junction unmatched. CDR3 protein: CASTPPGQGARYTF. The CDR3 DNA follows: TGTGCCAGCACGCCTCCGGGACAGGGGGCCCGCTACACCTTC.

The chain employs TRBV2 and TRBJ1-1; D ambiguous. CDR1 SNHLY and CDR2 FYNNEI come from the germline V gene. The CDR3 extends over 15 amino acids. Trimming took off 7 bases at V and 4 bases at J, with 19 bases between the two ends. DNA of the CDR3: TGTGCCAGCACTGGGGTCAAGGGATGGAGCACTGAAGCTTTCTTT. Translation: CASTGVKGWSTEAFF.

The rearrangement uses TRBV30 and TRBJ1-3, with D maybe TRBD1 (5 bases). The germline V gene has CDR1 GTSNPN and CDR2 SVGIG (reference sequence). Trimming cost V 7 bases and J 0 bases, with 10 bases left between them. There are 13 residues in the CDR3. The CDR3 DNA follows: TGTGCCTTGGACATAAGCTCTGGAAACACCATATATTTT. This codes for CALDISSGNTIYF.

This clone was seen a few times. CDR3 protein: CASSQYGNQPQHF. DNA of the CDR3: TGTGCCAGCAGCCAATATGGCAATCAGCCCCAGCATTTT. This chain links TRBV3-1 (or the pseudogene TRBV3-2) with TRBJ1-5, with unresolved D. The CDR3 sequence is 13 residues long. CDR1 LGHDT and CDR2 YNNKEL come from the germline V gene (reference sequence). V was trimmed by 2 bases and J by 2 bases, leaving 4 bases between them.

For the CDR3, the DNA is TGTGCCAGCAGCGTGGGCCTACAGGGGATGCCCTACAATGAGCAGTTCTTC. Translating it yields CASSVGLQGMPYNEQFF. The rearrangement joins TRBV9 to TRBJ2-1; TRBD1 matches 7 bases. Germline lookup yields CDR1 SGDLS and CDR2 YYNGEE. This CDR3 region has 17 residues. With 2 bases clipped from V and 2 bases from J, the junction kept 10 bases outside the gene matches.

The chain recombines TRBV11-2 with TRBJ1-4, with a possible D match to TRBD1 (5 bases). This CDR3 comprises 16 residues. With 2 bases removed from V and 8 bases from J, the gap between germline ends came to 18 bases. Germline V lookup: CDR1 SGHAT, CDR2 FQNNGV. Here the CDR3 reads CASSLSEMGGREKLFF. The CDR3, as DNA: TGTGCCAGCAGCTTATCCGAAATGGGGGGACGCGAAAAACTGTTTTTT.

V and J are TRBV2 and TRBJ2-1, with unresolved D. Germline V CDR1 and CDR2: SNHLY, FYNNEI. The CDR3 sequence is 13 residues long. V lost 2 bases and J lost 15, with 17 bases in between. In DNA, the CDR3 is TGTGCCAGCAGTGAAAAAGGTAGCCTTTATCGGTTCTTC. Translation gives CASSEKGSLYRFF. The full variable domain, with the rest looked up from reference TRBV2 and TRBJ2-1, is EPEVTQTPSHQVTQMGQEVILRCVPISNHLYFYWYRQILGQKVEFLVSFYNNEISEKSEIFDDQFSVERPDGSNFTLKIRSTKLEDSAMYFCASSEKGSLYRFFGPGTRLTVL.

This sequence joins TRBV6-4 and TRBJ2-2, with 8 bases that match TRBD1. The CDR3 extends over 16 amino acids. V lost 4 bases to trimming and J lost 4 bases; unmatched junction nucleotides: 8. Germline assignment: CDR1 MRHNA and CDR2 SNTAGT. As DNA, the CDR3 is TGTGCCAGCAGTGGAGGACAGGGACGAAGCACCGGGGAGCTGTTTTTT. This encodes CASSGGQGRSTGELFF.

This clone has just one count. The V and J genes are TRBV12-3 or TRBV12-4 and TRBJ2-1, with 7 bases matching TRBD2. This CDR3 has 13 residues. Germline trimming cut 3 bases from V and 6 bases from J; bases unmatched to any gene: 2. CDR3 sequence (DNA): TGTGCCAGCAGTTTTGGGACTACCAATGAGCAGTTCTTC. The encoded protein is CASSFGTTNEQFF.

The chain couples TRBV5-1 to TRBJ2-3, with TRBD2 matching 9 bases. Germline assignment: CDR1 SGHRS and CDR2 YFSETQ. Losses at the gene ends were 2 bases for V and 9 bases for J; bases not matched to a gene: 10. CDR3 length: 15 amino acids. CDR3 residues: CASSFGVGGRDTQYF. In nucleotides, the CDR3 is TGCGCCAGCAGCTTTGGTGTTGGCGGGAGGGACACGCAGTATTTT.

This clone was seen a single time. The V call is TRBV5-5, the J call TRBJ2-7; the match to TRBD1 covers 11 bases. Trimming removed 2 bases from V and 3 bases from J; junction bases left unmatched: 1. Germline CDR1 is SGHKS and CDR2 is YYEKEE (reference sequence). The CDR3 has 14 residues. Here the CDR3 reads CASSFGTGGYEQYF. DNA of the CDR3: TGTGCCAGCAGCTTTGGGACAGGGGGCTACGAGCAGTACTTC.

The rearrangement joins TRBV27 to TRBJ1-6; D gene uncertain. CDR1 is MNHEY and CDR2 is SMNVEV in the germline V gene (reference sequence). With 3 bases removed from V and 8 bases from J, the gap between germline ends came to 14 bases. The CDR3 consists of 15 residues. CDR3 sequence reads: CASSFRLDVDSPLHF. In DNA, the CDR3 is TGTGCCAGCAGTTTTAGGTTAGACGTGGATTCACCCCTCCACTTT.

This clone has a single count. The V gene is TRBV15, the J gene TRBJ1-5, with D hard to call. V was cut by 0 bases and J by 9 bases, with 3 bases left in between. The germline V gene encodes CDR1 LNHNV and CDR2 YYDKDF (reference sequence). CDR3 length: 11 residues. CDR3 DNA: TGTGCCACCAGCAGAGACGGGCCCCAGCATTTT. It is translated as CATSRDGPQHF.

The rearrangement links TRBV27 to TRBJ1-3, with D maybe TRBD1 (6 bases). Deletions cut 6 bases from V and 0 bases from J, with 15 bases between. Germline CDR1 is MNHEY and CDR2 is SMNVEV (reference sequence). The CDR3 has 16 amino acids. This CDR3 is CASSDVQGDSGNTIYF. CDR3 DNA sequence: TGTGCCAGCAGCGATGTACAGGGTGACTCTGGAAACACCATATATTTT.

The chain uses TRBV5-1 and TRBJ2-1, with 10 bases lining up with TRBD2. Germline assignment: CDR1 SGHRS and CDR2 YFSETQ. The CDR3 is 16 amino acids. Losses at the gene ends were 4 bases for V and 5 bases for J; bases not matched to a gene: 9. The CDR3 sequence: CASSLPGLAINNEQFF. CDR3 DNA: TGCGCCAGCAGCCTACCGGGACTAGCGATAAACAATGAGCAGTTCTTC.

The chain carries TRBV18 and TRBJ2-7, with no clear D. V shed 6 bases and J shed 6 bases, with 18 bases lying between them. This CDR3 region has 14 residues. Germline V gene sequence: CDR1 KGHSH, CDR2 LQKENI. CDR3 loop: CASSHKSLGSEQYF. The CDR3 coding sequence is TGTGCCAGCTCCCATAAATCCCTCGGGTCCGAGCAGTACTTC.

This chain joins TRBV6-4 and TRBJ2-2; TRBD1 might be the D (6 bases). This CDR3 is 14 amino acids long. CDR1 is MRHNA, CDR2 SNTAGT, per germline. Trimming took off 8 bases at V and 5 bases at J, with 15 bases between the two ends. The chain's CDR3 is CASSRYRETGELFF. The CDR3 DNA follows: TGTGCCAGCTCCCGCTACAGGGAAACCGGGGAGCTGTTTTTT.

The V call is TRBV2, the J call TRBJ2-3; D possibly uses TRBD1 or TRBD2 (5 bases each). V lost 5 bases, J lost 1 base, and 13 bases lay in between. CDR3 length: 15 amino acids. Germline lookup yields CDR1 SNHLY and CDR2 FYNNEI. The CDR3 spells CASSSLGTGTDTQYF. The CDR3 bases are TGTGCCAGCAGTTCACTCGGGACCGGCACAGATACGCAGTATTTT.

V is TRBV11-2 and J is TRBJ2-5, with 7 bases lining up with TRBD1. Germline V gene lookup returns CDR1 SGHAT and CDR2 FQNNGV. This CDR3 spans 16 amino acids. The junction had 14 bases not matched to a gene; V was cut back by 5 bases and J by 5 bases. The CDR3 loop reads CASSPGDRVILETQYF. The CDR3 bases are TGTGCCAGCAGCCCCGGAGACAGGGTAATTCTGGAGACCCAGTACTTC.

In this sample, this clone turned up once. This chain uses TRBV9 with TRBJ2-2, with TRBD2 matching over 8 bases. With 4 bases clipped from V and 2 bases from J, the junction kept 4 bases outside the gene matches. The CDR3 extends over 15 amino acids. Germline CDR1 and CDR2: SGDLS and YYNGEE. The CDR3 sequence: CASSSSGSNTGELFF. The CDR3, as DNA: TGTGCCAGCAGCTCCAGCGGGAGTAACACCGGGGAGCTGTTTTTT.